This T cell receptor (beta chain) was captured in a study of control samples from healthy donors and cancer patients. Germline CDR1 reads MNHNY; CDR2 reads SVGAGI (reference sequence). The CDR3 loop spans 12 amino acids. V gave up 7 bases and J gave up 9 bases, with 12 bases separating them. Generated by immunoSEQ multiplex PCR, the TCRdb table keeps only in-frame clones and is missing some. The sample shows over 80,000 clones, approximately 78% of them seen only once. The rearrangement uses TRBV6-6 and TRBJ2-2; no clear D gene. This TCR was sampled from a man in his fifties or sixties in good health. Sequenced material: blood. In DNA form, the CDR3 reads TGTGCCAGCACCCCCATTGGGCGGGAGCTGTTTTTT. Translation: CASTPIGRELFF.